This paragraph covers one T cell receptor beta chain sequence. Donors likely had unrecorded immune exposures despite being nominally healthy when sampled. The PCR used 60 Vbeta and 13 Jbeta primers. Authors' analysis steps: The authors later counted approximately 80 million unique TCR beta chains, roughly 10 million of them shared. The assay was immunoSEQ multiplex PCR, and TCRdb's table has in-frame clones only and misses some. The DNA was the basis for D and trimming; V, J and clone size are from that table. In total, the table holds around 120,000 clones. The record originates from a study of cytomegalovirus exposure and HLA in healthy donors. Germline assignment: CDR1 MDHEN and CDR2 SYDVKM. The trim removed 4 bases at V and 4 bases at J, leaving 7 bases unmatched. CDR3 size: 16 residues.

Material for sequencing was PBMCs. The chain has TRBV28 and TRBJ2-1; 10 nucleotides match TRBD2. The receptor's source is a man aged 18 to 30 in good health and CMV-seronegative. CDR3 sequence reads: CASSSLLAGVYNEQFF. The CDR3 DNA follows: TGTGCCAGCAGTTCCCTCCTAGCGGGGGTTTACAATGAGCAGTTCTTC.